The 17 T cell receptor beta chains given below trace back to one sample, sequenced in a study of tumor-infiltrating lymphocytes in primary liver carcinoma. From 20-30 mg of unsorted bulk tissue, DNA and RNA were co-extracted together. The investigators made TCR beta cDNA from about 0.45 ug total RNA, using a constant-region primer. Generation of the TCR beta libraries relied on three nested multiplex PCR rounds using slightly modified ARM-PCR. For around 11 cycles apiece, the opening two PCR rounds ran with TRBV1-TRBV30 forward primers and a C-beta reverse primer. One entry per CDR3 protein results from TCRdb running MiXCR on the multiplex PCR reads. The data hold 65,000 to 80,000 distinct CDR3 sequences, with 60% to 75% observed a single time. The sequenced material came from liver tumor tissue from sampling region 4. The subset here: tumor region T4, right-lateral pole. The receptors derive from a man aged 35-49 years with primary liver carcinoma and hepatitis B virus infection.

By sample share, this clonotype is medium-sized (0.01 to 0.1%). CDR3: CASSLTSGYNEQFF. CDR3 bases: TGTGCCAGCAGCTTAACTAGCGGATACAATGAGCAGTTCTTC. The chain has TRBV11-2 and TRBJ2-1; 8 bases match TRBD2. V dropped 2 bases and J dropped 4; count of bases not matched to a gene: 1. Germline CDR1 and CDR2: SGHAT and FQNNGV. The CDR3 loop spans 14 amino acids. The full variable domain, its missing parts supplied by reference TRBV11-2 and TRBJ2-1, is EAGVAQSPRYKIIEKRQSVAFWCNPISGHATLYWYQQILGQGPKLLIQFQNNGVVDDSQLPKDRFSAERLKGVDSTLKIQPAKLEDSAVYLCASSLTSGYNEQFFGPGTRLTVL.

This clonotype has a count of ten or more. The V call is TRBV30, the J call TRBJ2-7; D possibly matches TRBD1 or TRBD2 (5 bases each). The CDR3 extends over 13 amino acids. Germline-derived CDR1 and CDR2 are GTSNPN and SVGIG (reference sequence). V was cut by 0 bases and J by 1 base, with 7 bases left in between. The CDR3 here is CAWSVWGSYEQYF. CDR3 nucleotide sequence: TGTGCCTGGAGTGTTTGGGGGTCCTACGAGCAGTACTTC.

This clonotype was found a few times. The genes are TRBV11-2 and TRBJ2-7; perhaps TRBD2 as D (5 bases). The CDR3 runs to 14 residues. CDR1 and CDR2 from the germline V gene are SGHAT and FQNNGV. V was shortened by 7 bases and J by 3 bases, with 16 bases between the two germline ends. The CDR3 is CASTLEYGDYEQYF. CDR3 DNA sequence: TGTGCCAGCACCCTAGAGTACGGGGACTACGAGCAGTACTTC.

This clonotype was detected a few times. Since a much larger clone is just one base distant, this may be a read error. This chain joins TRBV30 and TRBJ2-2; TRBD1 aligns across 7 bases. This CDR3 region has 15 residues. Looked up from germline, CDR1 is GTSNPN and CDR2 is SVGIG (reference sequence). The CDR3 region is CVWSRLGGNTGELFF. Here the CDR3 DNA reads TGTGTCTGGAGTCGGCTAGGGGGCAACACCGGGGAGCTGTTTTTT. The full variable domain, rest sourced from reference TRBV30 and TRBJ2-2, is SQTIHQWPATLVQPVGSPLSLECTVEGTSNPNLYWYRQAAGRGLQLLFYSVGIGQISSEVPQNLSASRPQDRQFILSSKKLLLSDSGFYLCVWSRLGGNTGELFFGEGSRLTVL.

This clonotype is classed as medium-sized. The gene calls are TRBV11-3 and TRBJ2-1; D is unclear. The CDR3 length is 15 residues. V was trimmed by 2 bases and J by 4 bases, leaving 12 bases between them. Germline V gene data show CDR1 as SGHNT and CDR2 as YENEEA. Here the CDR3 reads CASSLNLVGYNEQFF. The CDR3 bases are TGTGCCAGCAGCTTAAATTTAGTAGGATACAATGAGCAGTTCTTC.

This sequence joins TRBV29-1 and TRBJ2-7, with D possibly TRBD2 on 5 matching bases. This CDR3 comprises 16 residues. Per the germline V gene, CDR1 is SQVTM and CDR2 is ANQGSEA. The CDR3 coding sequence is TGCAGGGTCACATCCGGGCCTAGCAGGAGTGGATCCGAGCAGTACGTC. Its translation is CRVTSGPSRSGSEQYV.

The sample holds many counts of this clonotype. The V call is TRBV4-2, the J call TRBJ2-6, with D possibly matching TRBD1 (6 bases). Germline loops: CDR1 LGHNA, CDR2 YNFKEQ. CDR3 size: 15 residues. The V and J ends lost 3 bases and 1 base respectively, with 7 bases between them. CDR3 in amino acids: CASSQTGSGANVLTF. For the CDR3, the DNA is TGTGCCAGCAGCCAGACAGGATCTGGGGCCAACGTCCTGACTTTC.

The chain combines TRBV28 with TRBJ2-7, with 11 bases lining up with TRBD1. This CDR3 region has 14 residues. In germline, CDR1 is MDHEN, CDR2 SYDVKM. The V gene end was trimmed by 8 bases and the J gene end by 3 bases; junction bases not matched to a gene: 6. The CDR3 here is CASAKGTGGYEQYF. In DNA form, the CDR3 reads TGTGCCAGCGCCAAGGGGACAGGGGGCTACGAGCAGTACTTC.

The chain combines TRBV6-5 with TRBJ2-7, with D possibly TRBD1 on 7 matching bases. This CDR3 has 16 amino acids. V lost 9 bases and J 2 bases, leaving 23 bases between the germline ends. Germline CDR1 and CDR2: MNHEY and SVGAGI. The CDR3 region has the DNA TGTGCCAGTAGTCTGCGGGGACAGCCAGCGCCCTACGAGCAGTACTTC. It encodes CASSLRGQPAPYEQYF.

Notes on this clonotype: At one end the junction does not follow the germline gene, possibly because of a read error. The chain's CDR3 is CASSLVQTSEKLLF. The DNA for the CDR3 is TGTGCCAGCAGTTTAGTGCAGACTAGTGAAAAACTGCTTTTT. This rearrangement joins TRBV12-3 or TRBV12-4 to TRBJ1-4; D gene unclear. This CDR3 spans 14 amino acids.

The rearrangement joins TRBV7-2 to TRBJ2-5, with D unresolved. V was clipped by 2 bases and J by 5 bases, with 6 bases between them. CDR3 length: 12 residues. In germline, CDR1 is SGHTA, CDR2 FQGNSA. CDR3 region: CASSLFTETQYF. Here the CDR3 DNA reads TGTGCCAGCAGCTTATTTACGGAGACCCAGTACTTC.

The chain links TRBV11-2 to TRBJ2-2, with a possible D match to TRBD2 (6 bases). The germline V gene has CDR1 SGHAT and CDR2 FQNNGV. The ends were cut back, 5 bases at V and 1 base at J, with 17 bases in the middle. The CDR3 has 17 amino acids. CDR3 sequence reads: CASSGGLVERNTGELFF. In nucleotides, the CDR3 is TGTGCCAGCAGCGGAGGGCTAGTGGAACGGAACACCGGGGAGCTGTTTTTT.

This clonotype was seen more than once but under ten times. The V and J genes are TRBV7-6 and TRBJ1-4; no clear D gene. This CDR3 is built from 12 residues. V was trimmed by 4 bases and J by 11 bases, leaving 11 bases between them. Germline V gene sequence: CDR1 SGHVS, CDR2 FNYEAQ. Here the CDR3 reads CASSSHIGKLFF. The DNA of the CDR3 is TGTGCCAGCAGCTCACATATTGGGAAACTGTTTTTT.

This clonotype has a handful of counts. A much more abundant neighbour one base away suggests this may be a read error. This chain connects TRBV4-1 to TRBJ2-7; 9 nucleotides agree with TRBD2. The CDR3 spans 18 residues. V gave up 3 bases and J gave up 0 bases; unmatched junction bases: 12. Germline loops: CDR1 MGHRA, CDR2 YSYEKL. The CDR3 DNA reads as TGCGCCAGCAGCCATGATACGGGATGGACTAGCGACTCCTACGAGCAGTACTTC. Translating gives CASSHDTGWTSDSYEQYF.

Turning to this clonotype: An end of the junction does not agree with germline; a read error may underlie this. The rearrangement uses TRBV12-3 or TRBV12-4 and TRBJ2-6; tentatively, D is TRBD2 (5 bases). The CDR3 length is 15 residues. DNA of the CDR3: TGTGCCAGCACCCTTACCGGCTCCGGGGTCAACGTCCTGGCTTTC. This translates into CASTLTGSGVNVLAF.

In the case of this clonotype: An end of the junction differs from the germline gene, which may be a read error. J is TRBJ2-6 and V is TRBV12-3 or TRBV12-4; no reliable D call. This CDR3 contains 15 residues. CDR3 residues: CASSLSSAWVNDLTF. The CDR3 nucleotides are TGTGCCAGCAGTCTCAGCAGTGCGTGGGTCAACGACCTGACTTTC.

About this clonotype itself: This clone may be a read error of a much larger clone one base away. The CDR3 does not end in the conserved phenylalanine or tryptophan, so this is likely a read error. This chain joins TRBV5-1 and TRBJ2-1; D gene ambiguous. The V end lost 2 bases, the J end lost 7 bases, and 4 bases lay between the germline ends. Germline CDR1 reads SGHRS; CDR2 reads YFSETQ. The CDR3 sequence is 11 residues long. The CDR3 coding sequence is TGCGCCAGCAGCTTTGAAAATGAGCAGTTCCTC. This gives the protein CASSFENEQFL.